This T cell receptor beta chain emerged from a study of cytomegalovirus exposure and HLA in healthy donors. Germline lookup yields CDR1 SEHNR and CDR2 FQNEAQ (reference sequence). CDR3 length: 11 residues. This clone was picked up one time. Its antigen remains unknown. Germline is not matched at one junction end, which may reflect a read error. The study, taken as a whole, reports: In a later analysis, a missense DCLRE1C variant was linked to TCR beta V- and J-gene trimming. Clonal expansion, a later analysis showed, was greater in HLA-associated TCR beta chains than in equally common others. Among donors in an Asian-associated ancestry cluster, a later analysis reportedly found fewer N-insertions than the roughly 610-donor mean. A later analysis showed TCR association rates differing by HLA locus, peaking at DRB1 and lowest at HLA-C.

PCR amplification relied on 60 Vbeta primers (plus 13 Jbeta primers). The table came from immunoSEQ multiplex PCR; TCRdb's copy has only in-frame clones and leaves some out. The sample has 75,000 to 90,000 clones; around 77% are singletons. The origin of this receptor is a man aged 45-65 years in good health and CMV-seronegative. V is TRBV7-9 and J is TRBJ1-4; D call uncertain. What was sequenced was PBMCs. The CDR3 spells CSSSSYEKLFF. In DNA, the CDR3 is TGTTCCAGCAGCTCTTATGAAAAACTGTTTTTT. The variable domain in full, completed from reference TRBV7-9 and TRBJ1-4, reads DTGVSQNPRHKITKRGQNVTFRCDPISEHNRLYWYRQTLGQGPEFLTYFQNEAQLEKSRLLSDRFSAERPKGSFSTLEIQRTEQGDSAMYLCSSSSYEKLFFGSGTQLSVL.